These 18 T cell receptor beta chains were all obtained from the same sample, sequenced in a study of shared clonotypes between healthy human individuals. The table came from immunoSEQ multiplex PCR; TCRdb's copy has only in-frame clones and leaves some out. The sample shows roughly 1,000,000 clones, 75% to 85% of them seen only once. Sequencing used memory CD4+ T cells from PBMCs. Subset of the sample: CD45RA-negative fraction. The receptors stem from a man younger than 35 in good health. Some clones in this sample may be carry-over from other donors' samples.

This clone occurred once. The CDR3 sequence: CASSGSAYNEQFF. The CDR3 nucleotides read TGTGCCAGCAGCGGGAGTGCCTACAATGAGCAGTTCTTC. This sequence joins TRBV14 and TRBJ2-1; tentatively, D is TRBD2 (5 bases). V lost 5 bases to trimming and J lost 2 bases, with 7 bases between them. Germline assignment: CDR1 SGHDN and CDR2 FVKESK. The CDR3 loop spans 13 amino acids.

This clone was picked up one time. This sequence joins TRBV21-1 and TRBJ2-5; the table calls TRBD1, which could not be checked here. TRBV21-1 is a pseudogene segment. The CDR3 runs 14 residues. This chain's CDR3 is CASRKGQGYETQYF. In DNA, the CDR3 is TGTGCCAGCCGCAAGGGACAGGGGTATGAGACCCAGTACTTC.

The chain joins TRBV2 to TRBJ2-6; D perhaps matches TRBD2 (5 bases). Trimming removed 8 bases from V and 6 bases from J, with 14 bases in between. Germline V CDR1 and CDR2: SNHLY, FYNNEI. The CDR3 contains 14 residues. The CDR3 bases are TGTGCCAGCCGAGCGGTGGGAGTGGCCAACGTCCTGACTTTC. This sequence encodes CASRAVGVANVLTF.

The chain carries TRBV30 and TRBJ1-2, with D possibly matching TRBD1 (5 bases). In germline, CDR1 is GTSNPN, CDR2 SVGIG (reference sequence). V was trimmed by 5 bases and J by 8 bases, leaving 15 bases between them. The CDR3 is 12 amino acids. CDR3 sequence reads: CAWPGKGGGYTF. In DNA, the CDR3 is TGTGCCTGGCCAGGGAAAGGAGGGGGCTACACCTTC.

The rearrangement links TRBV11-3 to TRBJ2-5; D gene uncertain. From germline, CDR1 is SGHNT and CDR2 YENEEA. This CDR3 comprises 13 residues. V gave up 5 bases and J gave up 11 bases, with 18 bases separating them. CDR3 region: CASSELSSSSQYF. CDR3 nucleotides: TGTGCCAGCAGCGAACTTTCGTCCTCGTCGCAGTACTTC.

CDR3 coding DNA: TGCGCCAGCAGCTTGGGACTAGCGGAGGGCACTGGGCAGTTCTTC. This codes for CASSLGLAEGTGQFF. This chain joins TRBV5-1 and TRBJ2-1, with 9 nucleotides matching TRBD2. CDR1 SGHRS and CDR2 YFSETQ come from the germline V gene. The CDR3 consists of 15 residues. With 0 bases clipped from V and 12 bases from J, the junction kept 10 bases outside the gene matches. Combining the CDR3 with reference TRBV5-1 and TRBJ2-1 gives the whole variable domain KAGVTQTPRYLIKTRGQQVTLSCSPISGHRSVSWYQQTPGQGLQFLFEYFSETQRNKGNFPGRFSGRQFSNSRSEMNVSTLELGDSALYLCASSLGLAEGTGQFFGPGTRLTVL.

This clone was counted between two and nine times. Other nucleotide sequences in the sample specify the same CDR3. The V call is TRBV7-2, the J call TRBJ2-3; the match to TRBD2 covers 8 bases. The CDR3 has 15 amino acids. Germline V gene data show CDR1 as SGHTA and CDR2 as FQGNSA. Trimming at V came to 5 bases and at J to 6 bases, leaving 10 bases not matched to a gene. The CDR3 region has the DNA TGTGCCAGCAGCCCACAGCGGGGGAAGTATGATACGCAGTATTTT. Its protein product is CASSPQRGKYDTQYF.

The chain recombines TRBV4-2 with TRBJ1-2, with D tentatively TRBD1 (6 bases). CDR3 length: 13 residues. Per germline, CDR1 LGHNA and CDR2 YNFKEQ. V was trimmed by 1 base and J by 6 bases, leaving 9 bases between them. CDR3 sequence (DNA): TGTGCCAGCAGCCAAGCTGGGGGCGATGGCTACACCTTC. It codes for CASSQAGGDGYTF.

This chain uses TRBV2 with TRBJ2-5; 15 nucleotides match TRBD2. Germline CDR1 SNHLY, CDR2 FYNNEI. This CDR3 contains 15 residues. The J segment lost 5 bases and the V segment lost 10 bases, leaving 8 bases of the junction unmatched. The chain's CDR3 is CATGLAGGLGETQYF. The DNA of the CDR3 is TGTGCCACCGGACTAGCGGGAGGGCTGGGGGAGACCCAGTACTTC.

The V gene is TRBV10-3, the J gene TRBJ2-7; D perhaps matches TRBD1 (6 bases). The CDR3 is 11 amino acids. Germline values: CDR1 ENHRY, CDR2 SYGVKD. The DNA for the CDR3 is TGTGCTACTCAAGGACAGTACGAGCAGTACTTC. This gives the protein CATQGQYEQYF.

The chain carries TRBV20-1 and TRBJ2-1; D uncertain. The V gene's germline CDR1 is DFQATT and CDR2 SNEGSKA (reference sequence). V was pared by 7 bases and J by 2 bases, with 3 bases between. The CDR3 is made up of 10 amino acids. CDR3 sequence: CSVPYNEQFF. CDR3 sequence (DNA): TGCAGTGTCCCCTACAATGAGCAGTTCTTC.

This clone was seen just once. This chain links TRBV5-1 with TRBJ2-1; D remains ambiguous. The CDR3 covers 13 residues. CDR1 SGHRS and CDR2 YFSETQ come from the germline V gene. V lost 4 bases, J lost 6 bases, and 11 bases lay in between. The CDR3 coding sequence is TGCGCCAGCAGCCCCATTTTGACCAATGAGCAGTTCTTC. This sequence encodes CASSPILTNEQFF.

The rearrangement uses TRBV5-4 and TRBJ2-1; unclear D gene. Germline V gene data show CDR1 as SGHNT and CDR2 as YYREEE (reference sequence). The germline V and J ends were trimmed by 1 base and 0 bases, with 8 bases remaining between them. CDR3 size: 15 residues. The CDR3 DNA sequence: TGTGCCAGCAGCTTGCGGCTGAGCTCCTACAATGAGCAGTTCTTC. It translates to CASSLRLSSYNEQFF.

CDR3 nucleotides: TGTGCCAGCAGCCCTGACGTATCGAACACTGAAGCTTTCTTT. This codes for CASSPDVSNTEAFF. The chain uses TRBV5-4 and TRBJ1-1; D call uncertain. V was pared by 4 bases and J by 1 base, with 11 bases between. Germline CDR1 reads SGHNT; CDR2 reads YYREEE (reference sequence). CDR3 length: 14 residues.

This clone was detected only once. The gene calls are TRBV2 and TRBJ1-2; no reliable D call. The CDR3 consists of 12 residues. CDR1 is SNHLY, CDR2 FYNNEI, per germline. Trimming pared 3 bases from V and 2 bases from J, leaving 4 bases between. The CDR3 bases are TGTGCCAGCAGTGACAGGAACTATGGCTACACCTTC. It yields the protein CASSDRNYGYTF.

This rearrangement joins TRBV4-2 to TRBJ1-4; the D is unclear. Germline loops: CDR1 LGHNA, CDR2 YNFKEQ. The germline V and J ends were trimmed by 0 bases and 8 bases, with 7 bases remaining between them. The CDR3 loop spans 13 amino acids. Here the CDR3 DNA reads TGTGCCAGCAGCCAAGAGAGGTGGGAAAAACTGTTTTTT. It specifies CASSQERWEKLFF.

With respect to this clone: This same CDR3 is encoded by further DNA sequences in the sample. The chain links TRBV18 to TRBJ1-4; D is uncertain. Germline-derived CDR1 and CDR2 are KGHSH and LQKENI. V lost 0 bases, J lost 3 bases, and 2 bases lay in between. The CDR3 has 13 amino acids. The CDR3, as DNA: TGTGCCAGCTCACCACCGTCTAATGAAAAACTGTTTTTT. Translated, it gives CASSPPSNEKLFF. Full variable domain (remainder filled in from reference TRBV18 and TRBJ1-4): NAGVMQNPRHLVRRRGQEARLRCSPMKGHSHVYWYRQLPEEGLKFMVYLQKENIIDESGMPKERFSAEFPKEGPSILRIQQVVRGDSAAYFCASSPPSNEKLFFGSGTQLSVL.

The chain has TRBV9 and TRBJ2-5; D may be TRBD2 (5 bases). In germline, CDR1 is SGDLS, CDR2 YYNGEE. This CDR3 comprises 17 residues. The V end was cut by 0 bases, the J end by 5 bases, with 20 bases between. The DNA of the CDR3 is TGTGCCAGCAGCGTAGGAGCTAGCCACGGGATAGGCGAGACCCAGTACTTC. The encoded protein is CASSVGASHGIGETQYF.